Shown below are 29 T cell receptor beta chains from a single sample sequenced in a study of tissue T cells after allogeneic stem cell transplantation. Measured with immunoSEQ multiplex PCR; TCRdb has only the in-frame clones, and not every one. The table has 9,500 to 15,000 clones, about 70% seen once. The sequenced sample was tissue from the right colon, obtained at autopsy. These receptor sequences come from a woman aged 18-50 years with breast cancer.

V is TRBV25-1 and J is TRBJ1-1; a weak D match, TRBD1 (5 bases). Germline CDR1 MGHDK, CDR2 SYGVNS. The CDR3 is 14 residues long. V lost 2 bases, J lost 9 bases, and 16 bases lay in between. CDR3 DNA sequence: TGTGCCAGCAGTGAAAGGGGCAGTGGCCAACAAGCTTTCTTT. Translation gives CASSERGSGQQAFF. The full variable domain, with the rest looked up from reference TRBV25-1 and TRBJ1-1, is EADIYQTPRYLVIGTGKKITLECSQTMGHDKMYWYQQDPGMELHLIHYSYGVNSTEKGDLSSESTVSRIRTEHFPLTLESARPSHTSQYLCASSERGSGQQAFFGQGTRLTVV.

The V gene is TRBV7-3, the J gene TRBJ1-2, with no clear D. V lost 1 base and J 8 bases, leaving 14 bases between the germline ends. This CDR3 has 14 amino acids. Germline V gives CDR1 SGHTA, CDR2 FQGTGA. The CDR3 nucleotides read TGTGCCAGCAGCTTAAACGGGGAGTACGAGGGCTACACCTTC. Protein product: CASSLNGEYEGYTF.

The chain links TRBV9 to TRBJ2-1; 7 bases agree with TRBD1. Trimming at V came to 3 bases and at J to 5 bases, leaving 8 bases not matched to a gene. The germline CDR1 and CDR2 sequences are SGDLS and YYNGEE. The CDR3 is 15 amino acids. Written as DNA, the CDR3 is TGTGCCAGCAGCGGACAGGGTTGGTGGGACAATGAGCAGTTCTTC. Translated: CASSGQGWWDNEQFF. Full variable domain (rest looked up from reference TRBV9 and TRBJ2-1): DSGVTQTPKHLITATGQRVTLRCSPRSGDLSVYWYQQSLDQGLQFLIQYYNGEERAKGNILERFSAQQFPDLHSELNLSSLELGDSALYFCASSGQGWWDNEQFFGPGTRLTVL.

V gene TRBV4-3 combines with J gene TRBJ2-7; 11 bases align to TRBD2. V dropped 3 bases and J dropped 5; count of bases not matched to a gene: 9. Germline V lookup: CDR1 LGHNA, CDR2 YSLEER. CDR3 length: 16 amino acids. The CDR3 DNA reads as TGCGCCAGCAGCCAGGCTAGCGGGAGGACTTACCACGAGCAGTACTTC. It encodes CASSQASGRTYHEQYF.

The chain recombines TRBV5-5 with TRBJ2-1; no firm D call. CDR1 and CDR2 from the germline V gene are SGHKS and YYEKEE (reference sequence). The ends were cut back, 3 bases at V and 3 bases at J, with 10 bases in the middle. The CDR3 totals 14 residues. The CDR3 region has the DNA TGTGCCAGCAGCTCTACTCCTCTCTACAATGAGCAGTTCTTC. This codes for CASSSTPLYNEQFF.

J is TRBJ2-1 and V is TRBV7-3, with TRBD2 identical over 7 bases. With V trimmed by 1 base and J by 5 bases, 5 bases remained unmatched. The CDR3 spans 15 residues. Germline V gives CDR1 SGHTA, CDR2 FQGTGA. Written as DNA, the CDR3 is TGTGCCAGCAGCTTAAACGCGGGAGAGGACAATGAGCAGTTCTTC. Its protein product is CASSLNAGEDNEQFF.

This rearrangement joins TRBV2 to TRBJ1-5, with D tentatively TRBD1 (6 bases). Per the germline V gene, CDR1 is SNHLY and CDR2 is FYNNEI. The CDR3 is made up of 14 amino acids. V was cut by 9 bases and J by 1 base, with 13 bases left in between. The CDR3 sequence is CASRNRASNQPQHF. Here the CDR3 DNA reads TGTGCCAGTCGTAACAGGGCGAGCAATCAGCCCCAGCATTTT.

CDR3: CASSSPLQGGGETQYF. The DNA of the CDR3 is TGTGCCAGCAGTTCGCCCCTACAGGGGGGGGGAGAGACCCAGTACTTC. This chain connects TRBV2 to TRBJ2-5; possibly TRBD1 for D (8 bases). The CDR3 runs to 16 residues. Germline lookup yields CDR1 SNHLY and CDR2 FYNNEI. Trimming removed 5 bases from V and 4 bases from J, with 20 bases in between. The whole variable domain, filled in from reference TRBV2 and TRBJ2-5, reads EPEVTQTPSHQVTQMGQEVILRCVPISNHLYFYWYRQILGQKVEFLVSFYNNEISEKSEIFDDQFSVERPDGSNFTLKIRSTKLEDSAMYFCASSSPLQGGGETQYFGPGTRLLVL.

As DNA, the CDR3 is TGTGCCAGCAGCCAGGCCCCGCCGGAGACCCAGTACTTC. This encodes CASSQAPPETQYF. The gene calls are TRBV5-5 and TRBJ2-5; D remains unclear. In germline, CDR1 is SGHKS, CDR2 YYEKEE (reference sequence). V gave up 4 bases and J gave up 5 bases, with 12 bases separating them. This CDR3 spans 13 amino acids.

The chain has TRBV2 and TRBJ2-3, with D uncertain. The CDR3 totals 16 residues. V lost 6 bases to trimming and J lost 0 bases, with 16 bases between them. Germline CDR1 SNHLY, CDR2 FYNNEI. DNA of the CDR3: TGTGCCAGCAGCGATGGCGACAAAACTAGCACAGATACGCAGTATTTT. It yields the protein CASSDGDKTSTDTQYF.

This clone showed up just a few times. The chain couples TRBV11-2 to TRBJ2-3; D perhaps matches TRBD2 (7 bases). CDR3 size: 14 residues. Looked up from germline, CDR1 is SGHAT and CDR2 is FQNNGV. V was pared by 5 bases and J by 4 bases, with 13 bases between. In DNA form, the CDR3 reads TGTGCCAGCAGCGAAACGGGGGGCCCAGATACGCAGTATTTT. Amino acids: CASSETGGPDTQYF.

CDR3: CASSLVGGGTYEQYF. CDR3 nucleotide sequence: TGTGCCAGCAGCTTAGTAGGGGGGGGGACCTACGAGCAGTACTTC. The chain combines TRBV7-2 with TRBJ2-7; tentative D call: TRBD2 (7 bases). There are 15 residues in the CDR3. Germline CDR1 SGHTA, CDR2 FQGNSA. V lost 1 base and J 2 bases, leaving 12 bases between the germline ends.

The rearrangement uses TRBV7-3 and TRBJ2-1; D may correspond to TRBD1 or TRBD2 (6 bases each). The CDR3 spans 14 residues. Per the germline V gene, CDR1 is SGHTA and CDR2 is FQGTGA. The ends were cut back, 7 bases at V and 6 bases at J, with 16 bases in the middle. DNA for the CDR3: TGTGCCAGCACCCCAACGTCGGGGGCCAATGAGCAGTTCTTC. This encodes CASTPTSGANEQFF. The full variable domain, completed using reference TRBV7-3 and TRBJ2-1, is GAGVSQTPSNKVTEKGKYVELRCDPISGHTALYWYRQSLGQGPEFLIYFQGTGAADDSGLPNDRFFAVRPEGSVSTLKIQRTERGDSAVYLCASTPTSGANEQFFGPGTRLTVL.

Concerning this clone: Other DNA sequences in the sample encode the same CDR3. The chain is built from TRBV12-3 or TRBV12-4 and TRBJ1-2; 7 nucleotides align to TRBD1. The CDR3 contains 13 residues. V was clipped by 6 bases and J by 2 bases; unmatched bases: 3. The CDR3 is CASSRQGNYGYTF. As DNA, the CDR3 is TGTGCCAGCAGCAGACAGGGCAACTATGGCTACACCTTC.

The rearrangement uses TRBV7-3 and TRBJ2-1, with TRBD1 identical over 9 bases. The CDR3 runs 15 residues. The trim removed 5 bases at V and 3 bases at J, leaving 5 bases unmatched. Per germline, CDR1 SGHTA and CDR2 FQGTGA. The CDR3 bases are TGTGCCAGCAGCATGGGACAGGGAGACTACAATGAGCAGTTCTTC. The encoded protein is CASSMGQGDYNEQFF.

The rearrangement joins TRBV6-5 to TRBJ1-2; 7 bases are shared with TRBD1. V gave up 6 bases and J gave up 0 bases; unmatched junction bases: 7. This CDR3 region has 15 residues. Germline-derived CDR1 and CDR2 are MNHEY and SVGAGI. This chain's CDR3 is CASSAGTDTNYGYTF. CDR3 bases: TGTGCCAGCAGCGCCGGGACAGATACTAACTATGGCTACACCTTC.

The chain uses TRBV7-9 and TRBJ2-5, with D unresolved. V lost 0 bases and J lost 5, with 7 bases in between. The CDR3 loop spans 13 amino acids. Germline V lookup: CDR1 SEHNR, CDR2 FQNEAQ (reference sequence). The CDR3 nucleotides are TGTGCCAGCAGCTTAGCCGCCGCGGAGACCCAGTACTTC. It specifies CASSLAAAETQYF.

CDR3 in amino acids: CASSVRGLAGADTQYF. The DNA for the CDR3 is TGTGCCAGCAGCGTTCGTGGACTAGCGGGGGCAGATACGCAGTATTTT. The chain couples TRBV9 to TRBJ2-3, with 13 bases lining up with TRBD2. Germline CDR1 reads SGDLS; CDR2 reads YYNGEE. The CDR3 is made up of 16 amino acids. V trimming: 2 bases; J trimming: 4 bases; junction bases outside the gene matches: 4.

This chain connects TRBV6-5 to TRBJ1-2; 7 positions match TRBD1. Trimming took 7 bases from V and 4 from J; bases not matched to a gene: 6. Germline loops: CDR1 MNHEY, CDR2 SVGAGI. The CDR3 has 13 residues. The CDR3, as DNA: TGTGCCAGCAATGCCAGGGGGGGCTATGGCTACACCTTC. Amino acid sequence: CASNARGGYGYTF.

This rearrangement joins TRBV10-3 to TRBJ1-1; D gene unclear. Germline CDR1 and CDR2: ENHRY and SYGVKD. V was shortened by 2 bases and J by 1 base, with 5 bases between the two germline ends. The CDR3 contains 13 residues. The CDR3 nucleotides read TGTGCCATCAGTGAGGACCGGAACACTGAAGCTTTCTTT. Protein product: CAISEDRNTEAFF.

The V and J genes are TRBV6-5 and TRBJ1-1; D uncertain. Germline loops: CDR1 MNHEY, CDR2 SVGAGI. This CDR3 is 12 amino acids long. Trimming cost V 7 bases and J 8 bases, with 14 bases left between them. The chain's CDR3 is CASIQREGEAFF. In DNA form, the CDR3 reads TGTGCCAGCATCCAACGCGAAGGAGAAGCTTTCTTT.

The chain employs TRBV6-5 and TRBJ1-5; 7 bases map to TRBD1. The germline CDR1 and CDR2 sequences are MNHEY and SVGAGI. There are 13 residues in the CDR3. V was pared by 8 bases and J by 5 bases, with 6 bases of the junction left unmatched. The CDR3 DNA reads TGTGCCAGCCGTCGCCAGGGGGATCAGCCCCAGCATTTT. Protein: CASRRQGDQPQHF.

In DNA form, the CDR3 reads TGTGCCAGCAGTTACTCGGGACTAGACAATGAGCAGTTCTTC. Amino acids: CASSYSGLDNEQFF. This chain joins TRBV6-5 and TRBJ2-1, with 8 nucleotides matching TRBD2. J was trimmed by 5 bases and V by 0 bases; bases with no gene match: 0. The length of the CDR3 is 14 residues. Germline lookup yields CDR1 MNHEY and CDR2 SVGAGI.

The rearrangement uses TRBV11-1 and TRBJ2-2, with D perhaps TRBD1 or TRBD2 (6 bases each). The CDR3 runs 16 residues. Per the germline V gene, CDR1 is SGHAT and CDR2 is FQDESV (reference sequence). The V end lost 4 bases, the J end lost 6 bases, and 18 bases lay between the germline ends. The CDR3 region is CASSSGVRGLAGELFF. The CDR3 coding sequence is TGTGCCAGCAGCTCCGGCGTTCGGGGGCTTGCCGGGGAGCTGTTTTTT. The full variable domain, its missing parts supplied by reference TRBV11-1 and TRBJ2-2, is EAEVAQSPRYKITEKSQAVAFWCDPISGHATLYWYRQILGQGPELLVQFQDESVVDDSQLPKDRFSAERLKGVDSTLKIQPAELGDSAMYLCASSSGVRGLAGELFFGEGSRLTVL.

This clone was counted a few times. The V and J genes are TRBV7-2 and TRBJ2-5, with 8 bases aligning to TRBD1. Germline assignment: CDR1 SGHTA and CDR2 FQGNSA. The CDR3 has 15 residues. J gave up 4 bases and V 3 bases, and 7 bases lay outside the gene matches. The CDR3 sequence: CASSLDRVLRETQYF. In DNA form, the CDR3 reads TGTGCCAGCAGCTTGGACAGGGTGTTAAGAGAGACCCAGTACTTC.

The genes are TRBV15 and TRBJ1-5; TRBD1 matches 9 bases. Germline CDR1 and CDR2: LNHNV and YYDKDF (reference sequence). After removal of 3 bases from V and 0 bases from J, the junction contained 15 bases not matched to a gene. This CDR3 comprises 20 residues. This chain's CDR3 is CATSSSPPGTGMYSNQPQHF. The CDR3, as DNA: TGTGCCACCAGCAGTAGCCCCCCTGGGACAGGGATGTATAGCAATCAGCCCCAGCATTTT.

The rearrangement links TRBV3-1 (or the pseudogene TRBV3-2) to TRBJ2-5, with a weak D call TRBD1 (5 bases). Germline V gene sequence: CDR1 LGHDT, CDR2 YNNKEL (reference sequence). The V end lost 4 bases, the J end lost 7 bases, and 10 bases lay between the germline ends. The CDR3 is made up of 12 amino acids. CDR3: CASSRRVGTQYF. CDR3 DNA: TGTGCCAGCAGCCGCAGGGTCGGGACCCAGTACTTC.

The rearrangement joins TRBV24-1 to TRBJ2-1, with 8 nucleotides matching TRBD2. The CDR3 has 21 residues. Germline assignment: CDR1 KGHDR and CDR2 SFDVKD. Trimming cost V 1 base and J 0 bases; bases outside gene matches: 16. The chain's CDR3 is CATSDFAGSGTVTSSYNEQFF. DNA of the CDR3: TGTGCCACCAGTGATTTCGCCGGTAGCGGGACCGTTACGAGCTCCTACAATGAGCAGTTCTTC.

V and J are TRBV5-4 and TRBJ2-7; 13 nucleotides line up with TRBD2. This CDR3 region has 15 residues. Germline loops: CDR1 SGHNT, CDR2 YYREEE (reference sequence). V gave up 4 bases and J gave up 3 bases; unmatched junction bases: 4. The CDR3 protein is CASSAGLAGDYEQYF. The CDR3 nucleotides are TGTGCCAGCAGCGCCGGACTAGCGGGAGACTACGAGCAGTACTTC.